The 21 T cell receptor beta chains below come from one sample, sequenced in a study of cytotoxic CD8 clonotypes in ibrutinib-treated CLL. Sequencing used immunoSEQ multiplex PCR; TCRdb keeps in-frame clones, though not all of them. The table lists 55,000 to 60,000 clones, roughly 50% of them singletons. Here the sequenced sample was PBMCs, taken at disease progression, from a patient treated with ibrutinib. The origin of the receptors is a human donor with chronic lymphocytic leukemia.

This clone showed up just a few times. The genes are TRBV6-5 and TRBJ1-2; D remains ambiguous. The CDR3 is 14 amino acids. Trimming took 4 bases from V and 7 from J, leaving 16 bases between them. The germline gives CDR1 MNHEY, CDR2 SVGAGI. CDR3 DNA: TGTGCCAGCAGTTTATCGTTTATGAGTTCTGGCTACACCTTC. It translates to CASSLSFMSSGYTF.

The rearrangement links TRBV28 to TRBJ1-1; the D is unclear. This CDR3 spans 13 amino acids. Deletions cut 8 bases from V and 0 bases from J, with 10 bases between. CDR1 MDHEN and CDR2 SYDVKM come from the germline V gene. CDR3 DNA sequence: TGTGCCAGCGAGGAGACAATGAACACTGAAGCTTTCTTT. Translated: CASEETMNTEAFF.

The V and J genes are TRBV7-7 and TRBJ2-5, with 8 bases fitting TRBD2. The CDR3 runs 16 residues. CDR1 SSHAT and CDR2 FNYEAQ come from the germline V gene (reference sequence). V lost 1 base, J lost 7 bases, and 11 bases stayed unmatched. The CDR3: CASSLVPSGSMWTQYF. Here the CDR3 DNA reads TGTGCCAGCAGCTTAGTGCCTAGCGGGTCTATGTGGACCCAGTACTTC. The full variable domain, completed using reference TRBV7-7 and TRBJ2-5, is GAGVSQSPRYKVTKRGQDVTLRCDPISSHATLYWYQQALGQGPEFLTYFNYEAQPDKSGLPSDRFSAERPEGSISTLTIQRTEQRDSAMYRCASSLVPSGSMWTQYFGPGTRLLVL.

V usage is TRBV9 and J usage is TRBJ2-7; perhaps TRBD1 as D (8 bases). Germline assignment: CDR1 SGDLS and CDR2 YYNGEE. The V gene lost 4 bases and the J gene lost 3 bases, with 17 bases spanning the gap. The CDR3 covers 15 residues. CDR3 protein: CASSPRTGGVYEQYF. CDR3 bases: TGTGCCAGCAGCCCTCGAACAGGGGGGGTCTACGAGCAGTACTTC.

This clone occurred a few times. J is TRBJ2-1 and V is TRBV15, with 13 bases that match TRBD2. V lost 5 bases and J lost 10; bases outside the gene matches: 2. From germline, CDR1 is LNHNV and CDR2 YYDKDF (reference sequence). The CDR3 totals 13 residues. As DNA, the CDR3 is TGTGCCACCAGCGGACTAGCGGGAGAAGAGCAGTTCTTC. Translation gives CATSGLAGEEQFF.

This sequence joins TRBV18 and TRBJ2-5; TRBD2 agrees at 8 bases. The CDR3 spans 14 residues. The germline CDR1 and CDR2 sequences are KGHSH and LQKENI. Trimming cost V 3 bases and J 5 bases; bases outside gene matches: 5. CDR3: CASSPGLGGETQYF. The CDR3 DNA sequence: TGTGCCAGCTCACCGGGACTAGGTGGGGAGACCCAGTACTTC.

The chain combines TRBV28 with TRBJ2-5; no clear D. With 5 bases removed from V and 0 bases from J, the gap between germline ends came to 7 bases. The germline gives CDR1 MDHEN, CDR2 SYDVKM. The CDR3 extends over 13 amino acids. The CDR3 loop is CASSPTYQETQYF. The CDR3 DNA is TGTGCCAGCAGTCCCACGTACCAAGAGACCCAGTACTTC.

The V and J genes are TRBV2 and TRBJ1-5, with 7 nucleotides matching TRBD1. This CDR3 region has 14 residues. Germline V gene sequence: CDR1 SNHLY, CDR2 FYNNEI. V shed 4 bases and J 5 bases; nucleotides not matched to a gene: 5. This chain's CDR3 is CASSGTGVDQPQHF. The CDR3 DNA sequence: TGTGCCAGCAGTGGTACAGGGGTCGATCAGCCCCAGCATTTT.

This sequence joins TRBV4-1 and TRBJ2-3; D may be TRBD1 or TRBD2 (5 bases each). The V gene lost 5 bases and the J gene lost 2 bases, with 14 bases spanning the gap. The CDR3 covers 15 residues. From germline, CDR1 is MGHRA and CDR2 YSYEKL. As DNA, the CDR3 is TGCGCCAGCAGCTCCCGAGGGGCTTACACAGATACGCAGTATTTT. This codes for CASSSRGAYTDTQYF.

The rearrangement uses TRBV5-4 and TRBJ1-2; tentatively, D is TRBD1 (6 bases). This CDR3 has 14 amino acids. Trimming left V 1 base short and J 4 bases short, with 11 bases between. CDR1 SGHNT and CDR2 YYREEE come from the germline V gene (reference sequence). This CDR3 is CASSLTGRPYGYTF. CDR3 DNA sequence: TGTGCCAGCAGCTTGACAGGGAGACCCTATGGCTACACCTTC.

This clone occurred once. This sequence joins TRBV5-8 and TRBJ1-6, with D maybe TRBD1 (5 bases). V was shortened by 0 bases and J by 7 bases, with 8 bases between the two germline ends. Germline-derived CDR1 and CDR2 are SGHTS and YDEGEE. The CDR3 is made up of 14 amino acids. The CDR3 is CASSLGQGNSPLHF. DNA for the CDR3: TGTGCCAGCAGCTTGGGCCAGGGCAATTCACCCCTCCACTTT.

The gene calls are TRBV6-5 and TRBJ2-7, with TRBD2 identical over 12 bases. V shed 0 bases and J 3 bases; nucleotides not matched to a gene: 3. Per germline, CDR1 MNHEY and CDR2 SVGAGI. This CDR3 spans 16 amino acids. The CDR3, as DNA: TGTGCCAGCAGTTACTCGAGACTAGCGGGGGACTACGAGCAGTACTTC. Translating gives CASSYSRLAGDYEQYF.

The genes are TRBV2 and TRBJ2-2; D not resolved. The CDR3 is made up of 13 amino acids. Germline V gene lookup returns CDR1 SNHLY and CDR2 FYNNEI. Trimming stripped 8 bases from V and 1 base from J, with 8 bases between. This CDR3 reads CASWTQNTGELFF. CDR3 coding DNA: TGTGCCAGCTGGACGCAGAACACCGGGGAGCTGTTTTTT.

The rearrangement links TRBV13 to TRBJ1-4, with 10 nucleotides matching TRBD1. Per germline, CDR1 PRHDT and CDR2 FYEKMQ (reference sequence). Unmatched junction bases numbered 8, after V lost 5 bases and J lost 8 bases. This CDR3 is 15 amino acids long. The CDR3 DNA reads TGTGCCAGCAGCCCCCGGGACAGGGGAGGCGAAAAACTGTTTTTT. It encodes CASSPRDRGGEKLFF.

This clone occurred a few times. The genes are TRBV6-1 and TRBJ2-7; D may be TRBD2 (5 bases). CDR1 and CDR2 (germline): MNHNS, SASEGT. Trimming took 6 bases from V and 0 from J, leaving 12 bases between them. The CDR3 is made up of 14 amino acids. CDR3 region: CASRGRWSSYEQYF. The CDR3 coding sequence is TGTGCCAGCAGAGGGAGATGGAGCTCCTACGAGCAGTACTTC.

Concerning this clone: This may stem from a read error, because a much larger clone lies one nucleotide away. This sequence joins TRBV6-5 and TRBJ2-7, with 9 positions matching TRBD1. This CDR3 comprises 13 residues. With 8 bases clipped from V and 0 bases from J, the junction kept 2 bases outside the gene matches. Germline CDR1 reads MNHEY; CDR2 reads SVGAGI. CDR3 residues: CASGGQGSYEQYF. In DNA, the CDR3 is TGTGCCAGCGGGGGACAGGGCTCCTACGAGCAGTACTTC.

The V gene is TRBV18, the J gene TRBJ1-1; the D is unclear. CDR1 and CDR2 from the germline V gene are KGHSH and LQKENI. V was clipped by 2 bases and J by 0 bases, with 13 bases between them. The CDR3 extends over 16 amino acids. CDR3 bases: TGTGCCAGCTCACCAATGGTAGGGCACATGAACACTGAAGCTTTCTTT. Protein product: CASSPMVGHMNTEAFF.

This rearrangement joins TRBV19 to TRBJ2-2, with D possibly matching TRBD1 (6 bases). The CDR3 covers 14 residues. The ends were cut back, 5 bases at V and 6 bases at J, with 13 bases in the middle. Germline V gene data show CDR1 as LNHDA and CDR2 as SQIVND (reference sequence). CDR3 sequence: CASSWGPGAGELFF. For the CDR3, the DNA is TGTGCCAGTAGTTGGGGGCCCGGTGCCGGGGAGCTGTTTTTT.

V gene TRBV6-1 combines with J gene TRBJ1-6; D gene ambiguous. Trimming removed 2 bases at V and 0 bases at J, with 5 bases between. The CDR3 extends over 15 amino acids. Germline values: CDR1 MNHNS, CDR2 SASEGT. CDR3 loop: CASSERSSYNSPLHF. DNA for the CDR3: TGTGCCAGCAGTGAAAGGAGCTCCTATAATTCACCCCTCCACTTT.

The CDR3 sequence: CAWSPLPFSEAFF. CDR3 sequence (DNA): TGTGCCTGGAGTCCACTCCCCTTCTCTGAAGCTTTCTTT. The rearrangement joins TRBV30 to TRBJ1-1; no firm D call. Trimming removed 2 bases from V and 6 bases from J, with 13 bases in between. CDR1 and CDR2 (germline): GTSNPN, SVGIG (reference sequence). The CDR3 has 13 amino acids.

The chain recombines TRBV18 with TRBJ2-7, with D unresolved. V lost 3 bases and J lost 0, with 6 bases in between. Germline CDR1 and CDR2: KGHSH and LQKENI. This CDR3 comprises 13 residues. CDR3 region: CASSPAASYEQYF. The CDR3 nucleotides read TGTGCCAGCTCACCTGCAGCCTCCTACGAGCAGTACTTC.